The 12 T cell receptor beta chains below were found in one sample sequenced in a study of blood T cell repertoires in COVID-19. Libraries were prepared by immunoSEQ multiplex PCR; TCRdb keeps only in-frame clonotypes and omits some of them. The sample has 110,000 to 150,000 clones, over 75% seen once. What was sequenced was peripheral blood. The receptors derive from a woman aged 60-75 years with active COVID-19.

This clone was seen a single time. The chain is built from TRBV9 and TRBJ2-3, with a tentative D call TRBD1 (5 bases). The V gene lost 3 bases and the J gene lost 1 base, with 15 bases spanning the gap. The CDR3 spans 16 residues. CDR1 and CDR2 (germline): SGDLS, YYNGEE. The CDR3 spells CASSAPGLVGTDTQYF. Written as DNA, the CDR3 is TGTGCCAGCAGCGCTCCAGGGCTAGTGGGCACAGATACGCAGTATTTT.

The CDR3 bases are TGTGCCAGCAGCGTCGGATCTCTAGCAACAGATACGCAGTATTTT. Its protein product is CASSVGSLATDTQYF. This sequence joins TRBV9 and TRBJ2-3, with D tentatively TRBD2 (5 bases). The CDR3 is 15 amino acids. Trimming cost V 2 bases and J 3 bases, with 13 bases left between them. Germline V CDR1 and CDR2: SGDLS, YYNGEE.

This chain connects TRBV30 to TRBJ1-2; D remains ambiguous. Germline V gene sequence: CDR1 GTSNPN, CDR2 SVGIG (reference sequence). This CDR3 has 13 residues. V shed 8 bases and J shed 8 bases, with 21 bases lying between them. The CDR3 loop reads CARERRVLGGYTF. CDR3 sequence (DNA): TGTGCCCGAGAGAGGAGGGTGCTGGGGGGCTACACCTTC.

This sequence joins TRBV6-5 and TRBJ2-2; 7 positions match TRBD2. J lost 0 bases, V lost 6 bases, and 4 bases had no gene match. CDR3 length: 15 amino acids. Germline CDR1 reads MNHEY; CDR2 reads SVGAGI. The DNA for the CDR3 is TGTGCCAGCAGGCCCGGGACTACGAACACCGGGGAGCTGTTTTTT. It translates to CASRPGTTNTGELFF.

The J gene is TRBJ1-1, the V gene TRBV18, with a weak D call TRBD1 (5 bases). The germline V and J ends were trimmed by 1 base and 1 base, with 10 bases remaining between them. Germline V lookup: CDR1 KGHSH, CDR2 LQKENI. This CDR3 has 15 residues. The CDR3 nucleotides read TGTGCCAGCTCACCACAGGGACTCAAGAACACTGAAGCTTTCTTT. Its translation: CASSPQGLKNTEAFF. The complete variable domain, with remaining parts taken from reference TRBV18 and TRBJ1-1, reads NAGVMQNPRHLVRRRGQEARLRCSPMKGHSHVYWYRQLPEEGLKFMVYLQKENIIDESGMPKERFSAEFPKEGPSILRIQQVVRGDSAAYFCASSPQGLKNTEAFFGQGTRLTVV.

This chain uses TRBV2 with TRBJ2-2; D is undetermined. V was trimmed by 4 bases and J by 2 bases, leaving 8 bases between them. The CDR3 is made up of 14 amino acids. Germline CDR1 and CDR2: SNHLY and FYNNEI. The CDR3 is CASSASGNTGELFF. The CDR3 DNA sequence: TGTGCCAGCAGTGCTTCAGGAAACACCGGGGAGCTGTTTTTT.

This clone was counted once. The J gene is TRBJ2-7, the V gene TRBV5-8; tentative D call: TRBD1 (7 bases). V shed 4 bases and J shed 2 bases, with 19 bases lying between them. Per the germline V gene, CDR1 is SGHTS and CDR2 is YDEGEE. The CDR3 is 16 residues long. The CDR3 sequence: CASSPGTGTAPYEQYF. CDR3 DNA sequence: TGTGCCAGCAGCCCGGGGACTGGGACAGCCCCCTACGAGCAGTACTTC. The variable domain in full, with the rest retrieved from reference TRBV5-8 and TRBJ2-7, is EAGVTQSPTHLIKTRGQQATLRCSPISGHTSVYWYQQALGLGLQFLLWYDEGEERNRGNFPPRFSGRQFPNYSSELNVNALELEDSALYLCASSPGTGTAPYEQYFGPGTRLTVT.

The chain employs TRBV7-9 and TRBJ2-1, with TRBD2 identical over 8 bases. Trimming cost V 5 bases and J 0 bases; bases outside gene matches: 3. Looked up from germline, CDR1 is SEHNR and CDR2 is FQNEAQ (reference sequence). There are 15 residues in the CDR3. DNA of the CDR3: TGTGCCAGCAGCGTAACTAGCGGCTCCTACAATGAGCAGTTCTTC. This translates into CASSVTSGSYNEQFF.

The chain combines TRBV7-9 with TRBJ2-5; 9 bases are shared with TRBD1. Trimming removed 4 bases from V and 4 bases from J; junction bases left unmatched: 4. Germline CDR1 SEHNR, CDR2 FQNEAQ (reference sequence). This CDR3 contains 14 residues. In nucleotides, the CDR3 is TGTGCCAGCAGCTCTTCGACAGGGGGAGAGACCCAGTACTTC. This translates into CASSSSTGGETQYF.

J is TRBJ2-7 and V is TRBV6-6, with D possibly being TRBD2 (7 bases). Germline V gene sequence: CDR1 MNHNY, CDR2 SVGAGI (reference sequence). V gave up 6 bases and J gave up 7 bases, with 16 bases separating them. The CDR3 extends over 13 amino acids. The CDR3 nucleotides read TGTGCCAGCAGCCGACCGGGGGGCGAGGAGCAGTACTTC. The encoded protein is CASSRPGGEEQYF.

CDR3 nucleotides: TGTGCCAGCAGTTTACGGAGGGTGAACACCGGGGAGCTGTTTTTT. It is translated as CASSLRRVNTGELFF. The genes are TRBV6-5 and TRBJ2-2; TRBD2 is a possible D gene (6 bases). Trimming left V 4 bases short and J 1 base short, with 10 bases between. The CDR3 extends over 15 amino acids. CDR1 and CDR2 from the germline V gene are MNHEY and SVGAGI.

This clone was seen only once. This chain links TRBV28 with TRBJ2-1, with TRBD1 matching 9 bases. The V gene's germline CDR1 is MDHEN and CDR2 SYDVKM. Trimming at V came to 6 bases and at J to 7 bases, leaving 10 bases not matched to a gene. The CDR3 is 15 amino acids. The CDR3 sequence is CASSFPTGGRNEQFF. The CDR3 coding sequence is TGTGCCAGCAGCTTCCCGACAGGGGGACGGAATGAGCAGTTCTTC.